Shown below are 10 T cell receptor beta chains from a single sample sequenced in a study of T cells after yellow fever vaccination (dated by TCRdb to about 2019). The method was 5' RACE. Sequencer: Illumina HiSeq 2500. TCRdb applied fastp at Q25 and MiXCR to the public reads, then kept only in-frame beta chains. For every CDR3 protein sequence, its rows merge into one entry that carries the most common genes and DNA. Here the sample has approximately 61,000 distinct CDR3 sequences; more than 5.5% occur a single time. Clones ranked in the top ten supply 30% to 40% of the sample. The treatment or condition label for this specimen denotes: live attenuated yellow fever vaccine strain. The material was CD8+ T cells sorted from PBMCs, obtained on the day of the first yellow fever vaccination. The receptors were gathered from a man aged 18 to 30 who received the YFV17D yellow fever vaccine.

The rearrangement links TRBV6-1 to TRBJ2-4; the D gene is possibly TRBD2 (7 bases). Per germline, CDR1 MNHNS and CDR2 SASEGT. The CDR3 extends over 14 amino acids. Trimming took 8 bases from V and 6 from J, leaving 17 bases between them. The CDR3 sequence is CASLQRGAVNIQYF. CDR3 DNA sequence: TGTGCCAGCCTACAACGGGGGGCGGTAAACATTCAGTACTTC.

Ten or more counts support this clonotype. DNA of the CDR3: TGTGCCAGCAGCTTAGGCCCCAGCTCCTACAATGAGCAGTTCTTC. It yields the protein CASSLGPSSYNEQFF. The chain employs TRBV7-3 and TRBJ2-1; D unresolved. V dropped 2 bases and J dropped 0 bases, with 8 bases sitting between them. The CDR3 spans 15 residues. Germline values: CDR1 SGHTA, CDR2 FQGTGA. Looking up the rest from reference TRBV7-3 and TRBJ2-1 gives the full variable domain: GAGVSQTPSNKVTEKGKYVELRCDPISGHTALYWYRQSLGQGPEFLIYFQGTGAADDSGLPNDRFFAVRPEGSVSTLKIQRTERGDSAVYLCASSLGPSSYNEQFFGPGTRLTVL.

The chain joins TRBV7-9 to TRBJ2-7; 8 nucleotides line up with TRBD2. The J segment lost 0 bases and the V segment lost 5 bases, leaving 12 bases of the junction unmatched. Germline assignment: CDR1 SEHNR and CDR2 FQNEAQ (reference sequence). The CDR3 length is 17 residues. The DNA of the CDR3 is TGTGCCAGCAGCCCGGGACTAGAGGGGCAGAGCTCCTACGAGCAGTACTTC. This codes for CASSPGLEGQSSYEQYF. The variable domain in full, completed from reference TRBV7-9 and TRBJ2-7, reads DTGVSQNPRHKITKRGQNVTFRCDPISEHNRLYWYRQTLGQGPEFLTYFQNEAQLEKSRLLSDRFSAERPKGSFSTLEIQRTEQGDSAMYLCASSPGLEGQSSYEQYFGPGTRLTVT.

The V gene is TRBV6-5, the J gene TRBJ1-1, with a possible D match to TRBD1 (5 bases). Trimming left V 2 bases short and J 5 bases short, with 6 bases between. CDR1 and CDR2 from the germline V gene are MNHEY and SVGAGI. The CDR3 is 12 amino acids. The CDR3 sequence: CASSYEGTEAFF. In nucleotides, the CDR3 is TGTGCCAGCAGTTACGAGGGGACTGAAGCTTTCTTT.

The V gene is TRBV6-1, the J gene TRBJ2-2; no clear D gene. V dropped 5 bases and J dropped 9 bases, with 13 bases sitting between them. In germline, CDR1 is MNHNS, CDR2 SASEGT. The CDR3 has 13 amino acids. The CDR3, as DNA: TGTGCCAGCAGTAAAGACCTGTTCCGGGAGCTGTTTTTT. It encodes CASSKDLFRELFF.

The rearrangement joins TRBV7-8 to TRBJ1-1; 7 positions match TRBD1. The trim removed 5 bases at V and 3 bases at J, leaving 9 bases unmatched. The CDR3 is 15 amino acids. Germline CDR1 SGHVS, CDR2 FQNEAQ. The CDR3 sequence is CASSPLNRGYTEAFF. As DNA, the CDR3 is TGTGCCAGCAGCCCGCTAAACAGGGGTTACACTGAAGCTTTCTTT.

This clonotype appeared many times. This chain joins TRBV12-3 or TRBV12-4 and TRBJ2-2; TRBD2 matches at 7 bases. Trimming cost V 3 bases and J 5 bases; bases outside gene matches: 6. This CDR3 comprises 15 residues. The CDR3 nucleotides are TGTGCCAGCAGTTTCTTCGGGGGAGGGACCGGGGAGCTGTTTTTT. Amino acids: CASSFFGGGTGELFF.

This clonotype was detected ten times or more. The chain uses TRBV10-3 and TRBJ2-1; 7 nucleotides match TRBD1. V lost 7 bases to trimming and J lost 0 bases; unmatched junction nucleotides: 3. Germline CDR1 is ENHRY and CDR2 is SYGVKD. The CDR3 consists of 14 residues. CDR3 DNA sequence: TGTGCCATCATGAGGGACAGCTCCTACAATGAGCAGTTCTTC. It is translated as CAIMRDSSYNEQFF.

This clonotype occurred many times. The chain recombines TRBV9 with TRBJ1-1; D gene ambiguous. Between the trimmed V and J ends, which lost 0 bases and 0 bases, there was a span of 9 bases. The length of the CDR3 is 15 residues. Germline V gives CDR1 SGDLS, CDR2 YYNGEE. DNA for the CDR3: TGTGCCAGCAGCGTAGTAACGGGTATGAACACTGAAGCTTTCTTT. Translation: CASSVVTGMNTEAFF. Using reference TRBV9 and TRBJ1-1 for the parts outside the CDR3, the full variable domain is DSGVTQTPKHLITATGQRVTLRCSPRSGDLSVYWYQQSLDQGLQFLIQYYNGEERAKGNILERFSAQQFPDLHSELNLSSLELGDSALYFCASSVVTGMNTEAFFGQGTRLTVV.

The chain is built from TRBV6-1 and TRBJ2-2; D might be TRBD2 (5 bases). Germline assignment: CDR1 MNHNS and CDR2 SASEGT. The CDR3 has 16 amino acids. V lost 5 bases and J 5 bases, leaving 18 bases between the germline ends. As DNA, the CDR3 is TGTGCCAGCAGTCTTACTAGATGGGGTGATACCGGGGAGCTGTTTTTT. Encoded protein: CASSLTRWGDTGELFF.